This passage covers 9 T cell receptor beta chains from one sample sequenced in a study of somatic mutations in cytotoxic T cells in rheumatoid arthritis. Assay: immunoSEQ multiplex PCR; the TCRdb copy retains only in-frame clones and omits some. The table includes roughly 20,000 clones, 65% to 70% detected once. The sequenced material came from CD8+ T cells sorted from blood. Source of these receptors: an adult with rheumatoid arthritis.

This clone was seen only a few times. V usage is TRBV6-5 and J usage is TRBJ2-7; possible D gene TRBD1, 6 bases. Germline assignment: CDR1 MNHEY and CDR2 SVGAGI. V was clipped by 6 bases and J by 5 bases, with 14 bases between them. The CDR3 spans 13 residues. The CDR3 nucleotides read TGTGCCAGCAGCTACAGGGATATCGACGAGCAGTACTTC. Amino acids: CASSYRDIDEQYF.

The genes are TRBV11-3 and TRBJ2-7, with D perhaps TRBD1 or TRBD2 (6 bases each). Per germline, CDR1 SGHNT and CDR2 YENEEA. V dropped 3 bases and J dropped 2 bases, with 14 bases sitting between them. This CDR3 is built from 15 residues. The CDR3 loop is CASSLRGGSPYEQYF. The DNA for the CDR3 is TGTGCCAGCAGCTTGCGAGGGGGGAGCCCCTACGAGCAGTACTTC. The full variable domain, with the rest looked up from reference TRBV11-3 and TRBJ2-7, is EAGVVQSPRYKIIEKKQPVAFWCNPISGHNTLYWYLQNLGQGPELLIRYENEEAVDDSQLPKDRFSAERLKGVDSTLKIQPAELGDSAVYLCASSLRGGSPYEQYFGPGTRLTVT.

The gene calls are TRBV2 and TRBJ2-2, with TRBD1 matching over 8 bases. Germline lookup yields CDR1 SNHLY and CDR2 FYNNEI. After removal of 3 bases from V and 0 bases from J, the junction contained 3 bases not matched to a gene. The CDR3 length is 16 residues. CDR3 bases: TGTGCCAGCAGTGATTCGGACAGGGCGAACACCGGGGAGCTGTTTTTT. Its protein is CASSDSDRANTGELFF.

The V and J genes are TRBV27 and TRBJ1-2, with a tentative D call TRBD1 (6 bases). Germline V gives CDR1 MNHEY, CDR2 SMNVEV (reference sequence). The V end lost 6 bases, the J end lost 6 bases, and 14 bases lay between the germline ends. The CDR3 loop spans 13 amino acids. The CDR3 sequence is CASRLTGSHGYTF. Written as DNA, the CDR3 is TGTGCCAGCAGGCTTACAGGGTCCCATGGCTACACCTTC.

This clone appeared a few times. The genes are TRBV7-9 and TRBJ2-7, with 7 bases that match TRBD2. V dropped 3 bases and J dropped 2; count of bases not matched to a gene: 4. The CDR3 is 14 amino acids. Germline CDR1 reads SEHNR; CDR2 reads FQNEAQ (reference sequence). The CDR3, as DNA: TGTGCCAGCAGCTTGGGACTACGTCCCTACGAGCAGTACTTC. This gives the protein CASSLGLRPYEQYF.

V usage is TRBV7-6 and J usage is TRBJ1-6; 9 positions match TRBD1. Germline assignment: CDR1 SGHVS and CDR2 FNYEAQ. Trimming removed 7 bases from V and 4 bases from J; junction bases left unmatched: 5. This CDR3 comprises 15 residues. CDR3 amino acids: CASTPGTGYNSPLHF. CDR3 DNA sequence: TGTGCCAGCACCCCCGGGACAGGGTATAATTCACCCCTCCACTTT.

The V call is TRBV28, the J call TRBJ2-1, with 7 bases fitting TRBD1. Germline V lookup: CDR1 MDHEN, CDR2 SYDVKM. The CDR3 is 14 residues long. V was pared by 3 bases and J by 3 bases, with 2 bases of the junction left unmatched. The CDR3 loop is CASSLPGGYNEQFF. Here the CDR3 DNA reads TGTGCCAGCAGTTTGCCAGGGGGCTACAATGAGCAGTTCTTC.

The chain employs TRBV29-1 and TRBJ2-3, with a possible D match to TRBD2 (6 bases). This CDR3 is 13 amino acids long. Trimming took off 6 bases at V and 6 bases at J, with 16 bases between the two ends. Germline V gives CDR1 SQVTM, CDR2 ANQGSEA. The CDR3, as DNA: TGCAGCGTCTGGGGGGACTCCGGGGATACGCAGTATTTT. Residues: CSVWGDSGDTQYF.

The chain has TRBV6-5 and TRBJ2-7; 8 bases map to TRBD1. J was trimmed by 2 bases and V by 8 bases; bases with no gene match: 8. CDR1 is MNHEY and CDR2 is SVGAGI in the germline V gene. The CDR3 loop spans 14 amino acids. The CDR3 sequence: CASFGTGRPYEQYF. In nucleotides, the CDR3 is TGTGCCAGCTTCGGGACAGGTCGTCCCTACGAGCAGTACTTC.